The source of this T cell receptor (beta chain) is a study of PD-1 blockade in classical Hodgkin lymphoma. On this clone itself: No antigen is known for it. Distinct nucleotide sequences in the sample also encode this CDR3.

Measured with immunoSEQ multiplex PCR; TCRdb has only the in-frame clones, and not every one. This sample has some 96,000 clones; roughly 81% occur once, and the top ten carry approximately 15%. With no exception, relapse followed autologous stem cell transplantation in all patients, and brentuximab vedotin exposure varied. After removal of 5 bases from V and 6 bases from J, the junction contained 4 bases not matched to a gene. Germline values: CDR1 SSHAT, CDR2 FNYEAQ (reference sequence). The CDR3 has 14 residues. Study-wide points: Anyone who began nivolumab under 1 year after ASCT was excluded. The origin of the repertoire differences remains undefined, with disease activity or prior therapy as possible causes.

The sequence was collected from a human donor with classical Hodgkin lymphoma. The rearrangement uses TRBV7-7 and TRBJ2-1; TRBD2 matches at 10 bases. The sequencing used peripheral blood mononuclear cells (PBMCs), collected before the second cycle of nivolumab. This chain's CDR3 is CASSPRTSGNEQFF. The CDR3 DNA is TGTGCCAGCAGCCCCCGGACTAGCGGCAATGAGCAGTTCTTC.